The T cell receptor (beta chain) described here comes from a study of shared clonotypes between healthy human individuals. Terminally differentiated effector memory CD45RA+ cells were left out of the naive CD8 fraction, which was CD45RO-negative and positively selected for CCR7. Adult donors, all healthy and HIV-negative, had no recent acute infections or vaccinations. TCRdb's table, derived via immunoSEQ multiplex PCR, lists solely in-frame clones and lacks some. The sample records some 2 million clones, about 94% being singletons. About this clone: The sample carries other DNA sequences with the same CDR3.

The germline gives CDR1 MNHEY, CDR2 SMNVEV (reference sequence). CDR3 length: 13 residues. Trimming shortened V by 6 bases and J by 3 bases, and 12 bases separated the two germline ends. Material: naive CD8+ T cells sorted from blood. The clonotype comes from a man aged 18-30 years in good health. V and J are TRBV27 and TRBJ2-7, with D tentatively TRBD2 (5 bases). CDR3 nucleotide sequence: TGTGCCAGCAGCCTAACCGGGGACTACGAGCAGTACTTC. This gives the protein CASSLTGDYEQYF.